This record looks at one TCR beta chain sequence and its context. Antigen specificity is unknown. The data were obtained in a study of regulatory T cells in long-lasting Graves disease. HTBI primers from iRepertoire and Arm-PCR of CDR3 regions yielded the TCR beta libraries. Original methodology: Segment identification across samples yielded 55 to 65 TRBV and fewer than 15 TRBJ segments. TCRdb analysed the multiplex PCR reads with MiXCR anew, one entry per CDR3 protein. For this entry, the V and J calls and clone size follow TCRdb and not the study's own pipeline. This sample has 400,000 to 500,000 distinct CDR3 sequences, with 21% found just once. Study results and limitations: Among samples with persistent disease, TRBV28, TRBJ1-2 and TRBJ2-5 were favored.

Per the germline V gene, CDR1 is MDHEN and CDR2 is SYDVKM. The CDR3 extends over 17 amino acids. V shed 6 bases and J 0 bases; nucleotides not matched to a gene: 8. Documented time point: persistent/refractory GD, antithyroid drugs over 5 years with positive TRAb. Extracted PBMC RNA gave rise to the TCR library. Patients were enrolled at an endocrinology department in Xi'an, China. The authors drew 7.5 to 10 milliliters of peripheral blood into EDTA tubes. The sequencing here drew on peripheral blood mononuclear cells (PBMCs), taken when the disease was refractory, from a patient treated with antithyroid drugs. The TCR comes from a female donor with Graves disease. The J gene is TRBJ2-3, the V gene TRBV28, with TRBD1 matching 11 bases. CDR3 region: CASSSPRDRGSTDTQYF. The CDR3 region has the DNA TGTGCCAGCAGCTCCCCCCGGGACAGGGGGAGCACAGATACGCAGTATTTT.